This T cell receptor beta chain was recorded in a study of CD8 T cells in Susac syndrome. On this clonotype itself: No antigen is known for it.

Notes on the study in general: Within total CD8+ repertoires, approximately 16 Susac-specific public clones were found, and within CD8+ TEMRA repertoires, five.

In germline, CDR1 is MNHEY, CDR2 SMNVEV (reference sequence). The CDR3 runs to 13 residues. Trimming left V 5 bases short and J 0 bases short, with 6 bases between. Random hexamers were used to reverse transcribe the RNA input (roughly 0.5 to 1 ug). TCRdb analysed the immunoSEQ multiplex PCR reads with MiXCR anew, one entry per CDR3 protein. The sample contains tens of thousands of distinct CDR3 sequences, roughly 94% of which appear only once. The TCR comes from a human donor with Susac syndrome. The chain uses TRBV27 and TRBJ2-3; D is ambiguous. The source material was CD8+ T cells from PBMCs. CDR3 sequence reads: CASSATSTDTQYF. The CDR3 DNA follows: TGTGCCAGCAGTGCAACTAGCACAGATACGCAGTATTTT.